Detailed here is one T cell receptor beta chain. Antigen unknown. Trimming took 0 bases from V and 6 from J, leaving 9 bases between them. Looked up from germline, CDR1 is MGHRA and CDR2 is YSYEKL. This CDR3 spans 15 amino acids. Donors ranged from roughly 6 to 100 years old and were healthy Caucasians in Russia. These data are taken from a study of blood T cells in healthy people across ages. Study conclusions and caveats: Samples with more naive T cells showed higher observed beta diversity.

A second PCR of roughly 6 to 12 cycles used a sample-barcoded 5' primer and a J-beta primer mix. TCRdb reprocessed the 5' RACE reads with MiXCR, giving one entry per CDR3 protein. The sample holds 1.5 million to 2 million distinct CDR3 sequences, roughly 49% seen once. V usage is TRBV4-1 and J usage is TRBJ1-6; no firm D call. The specimen was blood. The clonotype originates from a woman aged 40 to 50 in good health. The CDR3 DNA reads as TGCGCCAGCAGCCAAGATGTTGGGTTTAATTCACCCCTCCACTTT. It is translated as CASSQDVGFNSPLHF.